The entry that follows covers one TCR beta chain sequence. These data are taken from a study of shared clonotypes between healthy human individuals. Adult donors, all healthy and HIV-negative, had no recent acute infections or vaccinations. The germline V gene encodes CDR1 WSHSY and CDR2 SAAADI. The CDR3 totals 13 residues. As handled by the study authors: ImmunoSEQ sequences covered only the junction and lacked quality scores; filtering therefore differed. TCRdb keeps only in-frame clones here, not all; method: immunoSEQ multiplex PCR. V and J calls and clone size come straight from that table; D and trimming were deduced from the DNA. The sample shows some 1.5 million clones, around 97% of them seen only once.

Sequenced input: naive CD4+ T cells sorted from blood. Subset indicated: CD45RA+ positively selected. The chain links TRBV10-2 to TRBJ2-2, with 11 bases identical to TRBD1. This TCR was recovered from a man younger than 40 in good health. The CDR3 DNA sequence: TGCGCGGGAGGGACAGGGGGGACCGGGGAGCTGTTTTTT. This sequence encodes CAGGTGGTGELFF.